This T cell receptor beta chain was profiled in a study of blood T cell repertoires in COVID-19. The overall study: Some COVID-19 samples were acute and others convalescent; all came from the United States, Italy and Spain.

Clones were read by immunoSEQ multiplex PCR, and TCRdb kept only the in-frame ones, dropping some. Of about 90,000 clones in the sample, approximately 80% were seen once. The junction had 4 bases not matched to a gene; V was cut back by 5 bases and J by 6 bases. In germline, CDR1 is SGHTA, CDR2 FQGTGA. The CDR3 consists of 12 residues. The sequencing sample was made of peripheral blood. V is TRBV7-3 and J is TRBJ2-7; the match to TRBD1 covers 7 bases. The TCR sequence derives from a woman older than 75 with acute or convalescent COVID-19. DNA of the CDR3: TGTGCCAGCAGCCTACAGGGGAGCGAGCAGTACTTC. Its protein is CASSLQGSEQYF.